Presented here are 7 T cell receptor beta chains from one specimen sequenced in a study of blood T cell repertoires in COVID-19. TCRdb's table, derived via immunoSEQ multiplex PCR, lists solely in-frame clones and lacks some. The sample holds about 170,000 clones, 89% seen once. Sequenced input: PBMCs or T cells enriched from blood (not recorded which). The receptor source for this set is a woman aged 18-35 years who had recovered from COVID-19.

This chain connects TRBV27 to TRBJ2-3; maybe TRBD2 (6 bases). There are 17 residues in the CDR3. V lost 5 bases and J lost 0, with 18 bases in between. The germline CDR1 and CDR2 sequences are MNHEY and SMNVEV (reference sequence). The CDR3 coding sequence is TGTGCCAGCAGTACCGGACTACAGCCTGCTAGCACAGATACGCAGTATTTT. Encoded protein: CASSTGLQPASTDTQYF.

V is TRBV7-9 and J is TRBJ2-1; D unresolved. V was shortened by 3 bases and J by 8 bases, with 8 bases between the two germline ends. This CDR3 has 12 residues. Germline values: CDR1 SEHNR, CDR2 FQNEAQ (reference sequence). CDR3 sequence: CASSFLAHEQFF. The CDR3 DNA is TGTGCCAGCAGCTTCCTGGCCCATGAGCAGTTCTTC.

The chain couples TRBV7-8 to TRBJ1-1, with D tentatively TRBD1 (6 bases). CDR1 is SGHVS, CDR2 FQNEAQ, per germline. The CDR3 covers 15 residues. The V end was cut by 0 bases, the J end by 5 bases, with 13 bases between. The CDR3 loop is CASSLAGGGGTEAFF. CDR3 nucleotide sequence: TGTGCCAGCAGCTTAGCAGGGGGAGGGGGGACTGAAGCTTTCTTT.

The gene calls are TRBV10-3 and TRBJ1-3; TRBD1 might be the D (6 bases). V shed 3 bases and J shed 4 bases, with 13 bases lying between them. From germline, CDR1 is ENHRY and CDR2 SYGVKD. The CDR3 length is 15 residues. DNA of the CDR3: TGTGCCATCAGTGACTCTGGCCAGGGGGGAAACACCATATATTTT. Translation: CAISDSGQGGNTIYF.

The J gene is TRBJ2-7, the V gene TRBV19, with TRBD2 identical over 10 bases. V was clipped by 5 bases and J by 2 bases; unmatched bases: 12. The CDR3 has 17 amino acids. Germline CDR1 is LNHDA and CDR2 is SQIVND (reference sequence). The CDR3 coding sequence is TGTGCCAGTAGTTCCCAACTACTAGCGGGACCGACCTACGAGCAGTACTTC. This translates into CASSSQLLAGPTYEQYF.

V and J are TRBV6-4 and TRBJ2-7; 9 nucleotides agree with TRBD2. V shed 0 bases, J shed 3 bases, and the junction held 15 bases outside the gene matches. This CDR3 has 19 amino acids. Germline V gene sequence: CDR1 MRHNA, CDR2 SNTAGT. The CDR3 loop is CASSDSPETSGPVDYEQYF. Here the CDR3 DNA reads TGTGCCAGCAGTGACTCCCCGGAGACTAGCGGCCCAGTAGACTACGAGCAGTACTTC.

The J gene is TRBJ1-5, the V gene TRBV2; TRBD1 aligns across 7 bases. The CDR3 sequence is 14 residues long. The ends lost 2 bases at V and 2 bases at J; junction bases unmatched: 0. The germline V gene encodes CDR1 SNHLY and CDR2 FYNNEI. The CDR3 nucleotides are TGTGCCAGCAGTGAAACAGGGGGCAATCAGCCCCAGCATTTT. It yields the protein CASSETGGNQPQHF.